Listed below are T cell receptor beta chains from one sample, sequenced in a study of control samples from healthy donors and cancer patients. Generated by immunoSEQ multiplex PCR, the TCRdb table keeps only in-frame clones and is missing some. The sample carries about 98,000 clones, more than 75% recorded once. Input material: blood. The source of these receptors is a man between 60 and 75 years old in good health. Each CDR3 is given with its conserved first and last residue. The order of the fields is D gene, clone size, J gene, V gene, CDR3 DNA, CDR3 protein. The D gene is left open where the match is weak. Clone size is shown for a subset of rows, as once, few, many or a class of expanded clone.

D: .
size: .
J: TRBJ1-4
V: TRBV11-2
DNA: TGTGCCAGCAGCTTAGATTCGGCATCTGATGAAAAACTGTTTTTT
CDR3: CASSLDSASDEKLFF

D: .
size: .
J: TRBJ2-5
V: TRBV9
DNA: TGTGCCAGCAGCGCCTTCGCTGAGCGGGTGCAAGAGACCCAGTACTTC
CDR3: CASSAFAERVQETQYF

D: .
size: few
J: TRBJ2-7
V: TRBV5-1
DNA: TGCGCCAGCAGCTTGCGCTGGGGCTCGGACCACGAGCAGTACTTC
CDR3: CASSLRWGSDHEQYF

D: .
size: .
J: TRBJ1-5
V: TRBV4-2
DNA: TGTGCCAGCAGCCAAGATTGGGGGGCCCAGCCCCAGCATTTT
CDR3: CASSQDWGAQPQHF

D: .
size: .
J: TRBJ2-1
V: TRBV27
DNA: TGTGCCAGCAGTTTTAATAATGAGCAGTTCTTC
CDR3: CASSFNNEQFF

D: .
size: .
J: TRBJ2-1
V: TRBV29-1
DNA: TGCAGCGTCTCGAATCCGATTTCGACCGCCTACAATGAGCAGTTCTTC
CDR3: CSVSNPISTAYNEQFF

D: .
size: .
J: TRBJ2-7
V: TRBV20-1
DNA: TGCAGTGCCGCGGAGTACGAGCAGTACTTC
CDR3: CSAAEYEQYF

D: .
size: .
J: TRBJ2-5
V: TRBV5-5
DNA: TGTGCCAGCAGCCCCGGGGACCCCCAAGAGACCCAGTACTTC
CDR3: CASSPGDPQETQYF

D: .
size: .
J: TRBJ1-2
V: TRBV6-5
DNA: TGTGCCAGCAGTCCCGACAAGATATATGGCTACACCTTC
CDR3: CASSPDKIYGYTF

D: .
size: .
J: TRBJ2-5
V: TRBV6-5
DNA: TGTGCCAGTTTCTCCAGCGTAACCTCCCAGGAGACCCAGTACTTC
CDR3: CASFSSVTSQETQYF

D: .
size: .
J: TRBJ2-1
V: TRBV15
DNA: TGTGCCACCAACATACCGGCCGCGGGACATTCTGAGCAGTTCTTC
CDR3: CATNIPAAGHSEQFF

D: .
size: .
J: TRBJ1-3
V: TRBV7-8
DNA: TGTGCCAGCAGGGGTCGAGCGCGGGGAAACACCATATATTTT
CDR3: CASRGRARGNTIYF

D: TRBD1
size: .
J: TRBJ1-5
V: TRBV9
DNA: TGTGCCAGCAGCTGGGGACAGGGGGGCAATCAGCCCCAGCATTTT
CDR3: CASSWGQGGNQPQHF

D: TRBD1
size: .
J: TRBJ2-6
V: TRBV12-5
DNA: TGTGCTAGTGGTTTAAAAATCGGGACAGGGATCTCTGGGGCCAACGTCCTGACTTTC
CDR3: CASGLKIGTGISGANVLTF

D: .
size: .
J: TRBJ2-7
V: TRBV30
DNA: TGTGCCTGGAGTGCCCGCCGGGGAACCTACGAGCAGTACTTC
CDR3: CAWSARRGTYEQYF

D: .
size: .
J: TRBJ2-3
V: TRBV9
DNA: TGTGCCAGCAGCGCCATAGGGGCTGATACGCAGTATTTT
CDR3: CASSAIGADTQYF

D: .
size: few
J: TRBJ2-6
V: TRBV25-1
DNA: TGTGCCAGCAGTCAACAGTCTGGGGCCAACGTCCTGACTTTC
CDR3: CASSQQSGANVLTF

D: .
size: .
J: TRBJ2-1
V: TRBV5-4
DNA: TGTGCCAGCAGCTTAGAACTAGAGTCCTACAATGAGCAGTTCTTC
CDR3: CASSLELESYNEQFF

D: .
size: .
J: TRBJ2-7
V: TRBV6-5
DNA: TGTGCCAGCAGTTACACAGGCTTCACCTACGAGCAGTACTTC
CDR3: CASSYTGFTYEQYF

D: TRBD1
size: .
J: TRBJ1-3
V: TRBV4-1
DNA: TGCGCCAGCAGCCAATTAACAGGGGAGGCTGGAAACACCATATATTTT
CDR3: CASSQLTGEAGNTIYF

D: TRBD1
size: .
J: TRBJ1-5
V: TRBV30
DNA: TGTGCCTGGAGCAAAACAGGGGTAATGGAGCCCCAGCATTTT
CDR3: CAWSKTGVMEPQHF

D: TRBD1
size: .
J: TRBJ2-7
V: TRBV2
DNA: TGTGCCAGCAGTGAACAACAGGGGGAGTACGAGCAGTACTTC
CDR3: CASSEQQGEYEQYF

D: TRBD2
size: .
J: TRBJ2-3
V: TRBV2
DNA: TGTGCCAGCAAACTAGCGGGAGGGGGGAATACGCAGTATTTT
CDR3: CASKLAGGGNTQYF

D: .
size: .
J: TRBJ2-7
V: TRBV10-3
DNA: TGTGCCATCAGTGACAGGGGATCGGAATTTAAGTACTTC
CDR3: CAISDRGSEFKYF

D: .
size: .
J: TRBJ1-1
V: TRBV30
DNA: TGTGCCTGGAGTATAAAAAGGGGGAACACTGAAGCTTTCTTT
CDR3: CAWSIKRGNTEAFF

D: TRBD2
size: .
J: TRBJ2-1
V: TRBV28
DNA: TGTGCCAGCAGTCCCCTAGCGGTAAGCTCCTACAATGAGCAGTTCTTC
CDR3: CASSPLAVSSYNEQFF

D: .
size: .
J: TRBJ2-2
V: TRBV28
DNA: TGTGCCAGCACCCTCCGGCGGGGCCAGAACACCGGGGAGCTGTTTTTT
CDR3: CASTLRRGQNTGELFF

D: TRBD2
size: .
J: TRBJ2-1
V: TRBV7-9
DNA: TGTGCCAGCAGCGGAGAGCCCGTAAGGACTAGCAGTTACAATGAGCAGTTCTTC
CDR3: CASSGEPVRTSSYNEQFF

D: TRBD2
size: .
J: TRBJ2-3
V: TRBV5-1
DNA: TGCGCCAGCAGCGCAGGGACTAGCGGTGGCACAGATACGCAGTATTTT
CDR3: CASSAGTSGGTDTQYF

D: .
size: .
J: TRBJ2-7
V: TRBV5-1
DNA: TGCGCCAGCAGCTTGGTAGTGGGCGCCACTGTGCCCGAGCAGTACTTC
CDR3: CASSLVVGATVPEQYF

D: TRBD2
size: once
J: TRBJ2-7
V: TRBV24-1
DNA: TGTGCCACCAGTGATCAGACTAGCAGAGCGATCTACGAGCAGTACTTC
CDR3: CATSDQTSRAIYEQYF

D: TRBD2
size: once
J: TRBJ2-7
V: TRBV6-1
DNA: TGTGCCGGCAGTGAAGCTTGGGGGGGACCCTACGAGCAGTACTTC
CDR3: CAGSEAWGGPYEQYF

D: .
size: few
J: TRBJ1-5
V: TRBV18
DNA: TGTGCCAGCTCGCTTTCGGTGGCACCCCATCAGCCCCAGCATTTT
CDR3: CASSLSVAPHQPQHF

D: .
size: .
J: TRBJ2-1
V: TRBV3-1/TRBV3-2
DNA: TGTGCCAGCAGCCAAGATGGGAGGACCCTTTTCTACAATGAGCAGTTCTTC
CDR3: CASSQDGRTLFYNEQFF

D: TRBD1
size: .
J: TRBJ1-4
V: TRBV5-1
DNA: TGCGCCAGCAGCTCAGCAGGGGGCGATGGGGAAAAACTGTTTTTT
CDR3: CASSSAGGDGEKLFF

D: .
size: .
J: TRBJ2-1
V: TRBV7-9
DNA: TGTGCCAGCAGCCCCACGGTTGAGTTCTTC
CDR3: CASSPTVEFF

D: .
size: .
J: TRBJ2-7
V: TRBV9
DNA: TGTGCCAGCAGCGTTGGAGCCTCCGAGCAGTACTTC
CDR3: CASSVGASEQYF

D: TRBD1
size: .
J: TRBJ1-5
V: TRBV9
DNA: TGTGCCAGCAGCGTAGCTGAGGGAGGACAGGGGGGGAATCAGCCCCAGCATTTT
CDR3: CASSVAEGGQGGNQPQHF

D: .
size: .
J: TRBJ1-1
V: TRBV9
DNA: TGTGCCAGCAGCGAAACAGGTTTGGGGAACACTGAAGCTTTCTTT
CDR3: CASSETGLGNTEAFF

D: .
size: .
J: TRBJ1-3
V: TRBV30
DNA: TGTGCCTGGAGTGGGGGGAACACCATATATTTT
CDR3: CAWSGGNTIYF

D: TRBD1
size: .
J: TRBJ1-1
V: TRBV19
DNA: TGTGCCAGTAGTACCCTGACAGGGATGGGGACTGAAGCTTTCTTT
CDR3: CASSTLTGMGTEAFF

D: .
size: .
J: TRBJ2-7
V: TRBV6-1
DNA: TGTGCCAGCAGTGAAATGGACGGCGAAGTCTACGAGCAGTACTTC
CDR3: CASSEMDGEVYEQYF

D: .
size: once
J: TRBJ1-2
V: TRBV5-4
DNA: TGTGCCAGCAGCTTCCTAGGGAGCTATGGCTACACCTTC
CDR3: CASSFLGSYGYTF

D: TRBD2
size: .
J: TRBJ2-7
V: TRBV29-1
DNA: TGCAGCGTTAAGTGGCGGGAGTTCCCCTACGAGCAGTACTTC
CDR3: CSVKWREFPYEQYF

D: .
size: .
J: TRBJ2-7
V: TRBV12-3/TRBV12-4
DNA: TGTGCCAGCAGTTTAGGAGCCTACGAGCAGTACTTC
CDR3: CASSLGAYEQYF

D: TRBD2
size: .
J: TRBJ2-4
V: TRBV19
DNA: TGTGCCAGTAGTATAGGGTTCAGGGGTCGACGGGAGGGCCGGGACATTCAGTACTTC
CDR3: CASSIGFRGRREGRDIQYF

D: .
size: .
J: TRBJ2-7
V: TRBV10-3
DNA: TGTGCCATCAGTGTGACCAATACCTACGAGCAGTACTTC
CDR3: CAISVTNTYEQYF

D: .
size: few
J: TRBJ1-2
V: TRBV4-1
DNA: TGCGCCAGCAGCCCCGGACTCTTCGGGTATGGCTACACCTTC
CDR3: CASSPGLFGYGYTF

D: TRBD1
size: .
J: TRBJ2-3
V: TRBV24-1
DNA: TGTGCCACCAGTGACCCTGGACAGGGAGGAACAGATACGCAGTATTTT
CDR3: CATSDPGQGGTDTQYF

D: .
size: .
J: TRBJ2-5
V: TRBV30
DNA: TGTGCCTGGAGTCCTGACCTAATGGAGACCCAGTACTTC
CDR3: CAWSPDLMETQYF

D: TRBD1
size: .
J: TRBJ2-7
V: TRBV18
DNA: TGTGCCAGCTCGCCACAGGGGGCCTACGAGCAGTACTTC
CDR3: CASSPQGAYEQYF

D: .
size: once
J: TRBJ1-2
V: TRBV19
DNA: TGTGCCAGTAGTATTGGTCACCCCTATGGCTACACCTTC
CDR3: CASSIGHPYGYTF

D: .
size: few
J: TRBJ1-5
V: TRBV11-2
DNA: TGTGCCAGCAGCCCGGGACTGAGCAATCAGCCCCAGCATTTT
CDR3: CASSPGLSNQPQHF

D: TRBD2
size: .
J: TRBJ2-1
V: TRBV24-1
DNA: TGTGCCACCAGTGATAAACTAGCGGGAGGCTCCTACAATGAGCAGTTCTTC
CDR3: CATSDKLAGGSYNEQFF

D: TRBD2
size: once
J: TRBJ2-1
V: TRBV11-2
DNA: TGTGCCAGCAGCTTAGATAGGCTTAGCGGGAGTCTGTTCTTC
CDR3: CASSLDRLSGSLFF

D: TRBD1
size: .
J: TRBJ2-2
V: TRBV11-3
DNA: TGTGCCAGCAGCTCTAGGACAGGGGGGACCGGGGAGCTGTTTTTT
CDR3: CASSSRTGGTGELFF

D: TRBD2
size: .
J: TRBJ2-3
V: TRBV7-2
DNA: TGTGCCAGCAGCCGTCTAGCGGGAGGGGCGGGGGATACGCAGTATTTT
CDR3: CASSRLAGGAGDTQYF